The sequence of this T cell receptor beta chain was determined in a study of blood T cell repertoires in COVID-19. Study overall: Samples taken during acute and convalescent COVID-19 were collected in the United States, Italy and Spain. In each case, the material was cDNA or gDNA derived from T cells, B-cell-depleted T cells, or PBMCs.

In the original analysis: Amplification of reference gene primers was used by the study to estimate nucleated cell counts. TCRdb keeps only in-frame clones here, not all; method: immunoSEQ multiplex PCR. The V and J calls and the clone size are those of that table, but D and trimming were determined from the DNA. The sample carries fewer than 200,000 clones, under 80% recorded once. This clone was detected ten times or more. The receptor comes from a man aged 65 to 85 with acute or convalescent COVID-19. Sequences were obtained from peripheral blood.

The CDR3 loop reads CASTQTTPYNEQFF. The CDR3 nucleotides read TGTGCCAGCACCCAGACTACTCCCTACAATGAGCAGTTCTTC. The J gene is TRBJ2-1, the V gene TRBV6-5; D may be TRBD2 (5 bases). The germline gives CDR1 MNHEY, CDR2 SVGAGI. The V and J ends lost 7 bases and 2 bases respectively, with 12 bases between them. This CDR3 is 14 amino acids long.